Shown below are 25 T cell receptor beta chains from a single sample sequenced in a study of control samples from healthy donors and cancer patients. The protocol was immunoSEQ multiplex PCR, while the TCRdb copy is restricted to in-frame clones and leaves out a portion. The profile shows some 70,000 clones, 65% to 85% of them singletons. Input material: blood. These receptor sequences come from a man aged 60-69 years in good health.

J is TRBJ1-2 and V is TRBV6-2 or TRBV6-3; D remains unclear. V dropped 4 bases and J dropped 5 bases, with 11 bases sitting between them. Germline lookup yields CDR1 MNHEY and CDR2 SVGEGT. CDR3 length: 13 residues. CDR3 nucleotide sequence: TGTGCCAGCAGTTCCAGCATCGTATATGGCTACACCTTC. Protein sequence: CASSSSIVYGYTF.

This clone was seen a single time. The chain combines TRBV5-4 with TRBJ2-7; 8 bases line up with TRBD1. This CDR3 spans 14 amino acids. Trimming at V came to 2 bases and at J to 0 bases, leaving 1 base not matched to a gene. From germline, CDR1 is SGHNT and CDR2 YYREEE (reference sequence). The CDR3 nucleotides read TGTGCCAGCAGCTTTGGACAGGGCTCCTACGAGCAGTACTTC. Translated: CASSFGQGSYEQYF.

This clone was seen a few times. This rearrangement joins TRBV19 to TRBJ2-5; a possible D gene is TRBD2 (5 bases). CDR3 length: 13 amino acids. Deletions cut 7 bases from V and 3 bases from J, with 12 bases between. Germline CDR1 is LNHDA and CDR2 is SQIVND (reference sequence). The DNA for the CDR3 is TGTGCCAGTACCCCGCCGGGGAAAGAGACCCAGTACTTC. Translating gives CASTPPGKETQYF.

V is TRBV6-2 or TRBV6-3 and J is TRBJ1-5; 10 nucleotides line up with TRBD1. V lost 6 bases, J lost 6 bases, and 5 bases stayed unmatched. The CDR3 consists of 14 residues. CDR1 and CDR2 from the germline V gene are MNHEY and SVGEGT. The CDR3 here is CASSLTGGFQPQHF. The CDR3 DNA sequence: TGTGCCAGCAGCCTGACAGGGGGCTTTCAGCCCCAGCATTTT.

The V gene is TRBV29-1, the J gene TRBJ1-2, with D unresolved. The length of the CDR3 is 14 residues. CDR1 and CDR2 from the germline V gene are SQVTM and ANQGSEA. V dropped 3 bases and J dropped 0 bases, with 11 bases sitting between them. For the CDR3, the DNA is TGCAGCGTTGAGAACCCCCAAGCTAACTATGGCTACACCTTC. It specifies CSVENPQANYGYTF.

V gene TRBV12-3 or TRBV12-4 combines with J gene TRBJ2-3; perhaps D is TRBD1 or TRBD2 (5 bases each). The V end was cut by 1 base, the J end by 10 bases, with 9 bases between. This CDR3 contains 12 residues. CDR3 sequence (DNA): TGTGCCAGCAGTTTAGAGGGACGTCCGCAGTATTTT. Protein product: CASSLEGRPQYF.

This rearrangement joins TRBV9 to TRBJ2-2, with TRBD1 matching over 12 bases. The CDR3 sequence is 15 residues long. Germline values: CDR1 SGDLS, CDR2 YYNGEE. With 4 bases clipped from V and 7 bases from J, the junction kept 5 bases outside the gene matches. CDR3 in DNA: TGTGCCAGCAGCCCGGGACAGGGGGCAGGCGGGGAGCTGTTTTTT. Its protein product is CASSPGQGAGGELFF.

The genes are TRBV12-3 or TRBV12-4 and TRBJ1-5, with a tentative D call TRBD1 (5 bases). This CDR3 has 13 residues. The V and J ends lost 2 bases and 5 bases respectively, with 7 bases between them. This CDR3 is CASSLKQDQPQHF. DNA for the CDR3: TGTGCCAGCAGTTTAAAACAGGATCAGCCCCAGCATTTT.

The genes are TRBV27 and TRBJ2-3, with 10 bases identical to TRBD2. V shed 5 bases, J shed 7 bases, and the junction held 18 bases outside the gene matches. Germline V gives CDR1 MNHEY, CDR2 SMNVEV (reference sequence). CDR3 size: 18 residues. The CDR3, as DNA: TGTGCCAGCAGTCCCTACCGGGCGGCTAGCGGGAGCTCGAATACGCAGTATTTT. This sequence encodes CASSPYRAASGSSNTQYF.

The chain uses TRBV5-6 and TRBJ2-5; 10 positions match TRBD2. Trimming removed 4 bases from V and 4 bases from J; junction bases left unmatched: 4. There are 14 residues in the CDR3. The germline CDR1 and CDR2 sequences are SGHDT and YYEEEE. CDR3 nucleotide sequence: TGTGCCAGCAGCAGCACTAGCGGGATAGAGACCCAGTACTTC. Its protein product is CASSSTSGIETQYF.

The chain uses TRBV19 and TRBJ1-6; 7 bases align to TRBD1. The trim removed 8 bases at V and 6 bases at J, leaving 10 bases unmatched. CDR3 length: 15 residues. Germline V gene sequence: CDR1 LNHDA, CDR2 SQIVND (reference sequence). Here the CDR3 DNA reads TGTGCCAGTTCTGACAGGGTCTTCGGTAATTCACCCCTCCACTTT. Its translation: CASSDRVFGNSPLHF.

The rearrangement uses TRBV24-1 and TRBJ2-1; D may be TRBD1 (5 bases). CDR3 length equals 12 residues. CDR1 and CDR2 (germline): KGHDR, SFDVKD. Between the trimmed V and J ends, which lost 10 bases and 6 bases, there was a span of 12 bases. CDR3: CATGHSANEQFF. The DNA of the CDR3 is TGTGCCACTGGACACAGCGCCAATGAGCAGTTCTTC.

The rearrangement joins TRBV6-5 to TRBJ1-5, with unresolved D. This CDR3 spans 13 amino acids. Trimming took off 6 bases at V and 3 bases at J, with 9 bases between the two ends. Germline V gene sequence: CDR1 MNHEY, CDR2 SVGAGI. Here the CDR3 reads CASRRQLNQPQHF. The CDR3 bases are TGTGCCAGCAGGCGACAACTCAATCAGCCCCAGCATTTT.

The V call is TRBV3-1 (or the pseudogene TRBV3-2), the J call TRBJ1-1; weak D call: TRBD1 (5 bases). Germline V gene sequence: CDR1 LGHDT, CDR2 YNNKEL (reference sequence). The ends were cut back, 4 bases at V and 0 bases at J, with 9 bases in the middle. CDR3 length: 14 residues. The CDR3 DNA reads as TGTGCCAGCAGCCTCCAGGGCCTGAACACTGAAGCTTTCTTT. Protein sequence: CASSLQGLNTEAFF.

V usage is TRBV6-2 or TRBV6-3 and J usage is TRBJ2-3; 9 bases line up with TRBD1. CDR3 length equals 15 residues. With 6 bases clipped from V and 0 bases from J, the junction kept 4 bases outside the gene matches. The germline V gene encodes CDR1 MNHEY and CDR2 SVGEGT. The CDR3 is CASSPGQGSTDTQYF. The CDR3 coding sequence is TGTGCCAGCAGCCCCGGACAGGGGAGCACAGATACGCAGTATTTT.

V gene TRBV5-1 combines with J gene TRBJ2-3; D possibly corresponds to TRBD2 (6 bases). The V end lost 2 bases, the J end lost 0 bases, and 10 bases lay between the germline ends. This CDR3 has 15 amino acids. Per the germline V gene, CDR1 is SGHRS and CDR2 is YFSETQ. In DNA, the CDR3 is TGCGCCAGCAGCTTAAGCGGGCCTAGCACAGATACGCAGTATTTT. Translating it yields CASSLSGPSTDTQYF.

The chain carries TRBV5-1 and TRBJ1-5, with unresolved D. V gave up 0 bases and J gave up 2 bases, with 9 bases separating them. CDR3 length: 15 residues. Per germline, CDR1 SGHRS and CDR2 YFSETQ. The CDR3 bases are TGCGCCAGCAGCTTGGCGGGGATGGGCAATCAGCCCCAGCATTTT. Translated, it gives CASSLAGMGNQPQHF.

CDR3 sequence reads: CASSQGTASYEQYF. The DNA for the CDR3 is TGTGCCAGCAGCCAGGGAACGGCCTCCTACGAGCAGTACTTC. The chain couples TRBV9 to TRBJ2-7, with TRBD1 as a possible D gene (5 bases). The CDR3 is 14 residues long. V lost 4 bases and J lost 0, with 11 bases in between. Germline loops: CDR1 SGDLS, CDR2 YYNGEE. The full variable domain, rest sourced from reference TRBV9 and TRBJ2-7, is DSGVTQTPKHLITATGQRVTLRCSPRSGDLSVYWYQQSLDQGLQFLIQYYNGEERAKGNILERFSAQQFPDLHSELNLSSLELGDSALYFCASSQGTASYEQYFGPGTRLTVT.

The CDR3 sequence is CASSRGPTGNEQFF. The CDR3 DNA reads as TGTGCCAGTAGCCGAGGACCCACGGGCAATGAGCAGTTCTTC. J is TRBJ2-1 and V is TRBV19; D is ambiguous. Germline lookup yields CDR1 LNHDA and CDR2 SQIVND (reference sequence). V lost 6 bases, J lost 6 bases, and 15 bases lay in between. The CDR3 runs 14 residues.

Only one count was recorded for this clone. The CDR3 DNA reads TGTGCCAGCAGTTTGATACCGTCTACTATGGGTCCGAGCTCCTACAATGAGCAGTTCTTC. This encodes CASSLIPSTMGPSSYNEQFF. The chain carries TRBV27 and TRBJ2-1; D gene uncertain. CDR3 length: 20 residues. The germline CDR1 and CDR2 sequences are MNHEY and SMNVEV (reference sequence). Trimming removed 3 bases at V and 0 bases at J, with 24 bases between.

This chain joins TRBV6-5 and TRBJ1-1, with D perhaps TRBD1 (5 bases). The V gene's germline CDR1 is MNHEY and CDR2 SVGAGI. Trimming shortened V by 2 bases and J by 2 bases, and 12 bases separated the two germline ends. This CDR3 comprises 15 residues. The CDR3 loop reads CASSYSRTTNTEAFF. CDR3 in DNA: TGTGCCAGCAGTTACAGTCGGACAACTAACACTGAAGCTTTCTTT.

In its sample, this clone was seen once. V is TRBV7-9 and J is TRBJ2-2; a possible D gene is TRBD1 (6 bases). V was pared by 5 bases and J by 5 bases, with 21 bases between. The CDR3 covers 17 residues. Per germline, CDR1 SEHNR and CDR2 FQNEAQ (reference sequence). This CDR3 is CASSLRPGHQGTGELFF. The CDR3 DNA follows: TGTGCCAGCAGCCTTAGGCCGGGACACCAGGGTACCGGGGAGCTGTTTTTT.

This clone was observed a few times. This rearrangement joins TRBV2 to TRBJ1-2; D is uncertain. The germline V gene has CDR1 SNHLY and CDR2 FYNNEI. Trimming shortened V by 6 bases and J by 5 bases, and 16 bases separated the two germline ends. CDR3 length: 14 amino acids. The CDR3 is CASRDGRHLYGYTF. DNA for the CDR3: TGTGCCAGCAGAGACGGACGGCACCTATATGGCTACACCTTC.

The rearrangement joins TRBV11-1 to TRBJ2-1; possibly TRBD2 for D (6 bases). The V and J ends lost 5 bases and 6 bases respectively, with 20 bases between them. Germline lookup yields CDR1 SGHAT and CDR2 FQDESV (reference sequence). The CDR3 loop spans 16 amino acids. CDR3 in amino acids: CASSPRWAAGGNEQFF. The DNA of the CDR3 is TGTGCCAGCAGCCCCCGGTGGGCCGCCGGGGGCAATGAGCAGTTCTTC.

This chain uses TRBV5-8 with TRBJ2-1; TRBD1 matches 7 bases. The CDR3 is made up of 14 amino acids. CDR1 and CDR2 (germline): SGHTS, YDEGEE. J was trimmed by 3 bases and V by 3 bases; bases with no gene match: 3. The CDR3 reads CASSWGQLYNEQFF. The CDR3 DNA is TGTGCCAGCAGCTGGGGACAGCTCTACAATGAGCAGTTCTTC. Using reference TRBV5-8 and TRBJ2-1 for the parts outside the CDR3, the full variable domain is EAGVTQSPTHLIKTRGQQATLRCSPISGHTSVYWYQQALGLGLQFLLWYDEGEERNRGNFPPRFSGRQFPNYSSELNVNALELEDSALYLCASSWGQLYNEQFFGPGTRLTVL.